This T cell receptor (beta chain) was sequenced in a study of T cell changes during pregnancy in multiple sclerosis. Using immunoSEQ multiplex PCR, the repertoire was profiled, and TCRdb retains in-frame clones only, with some absent. The data hold roughly 120,000 clones, with 90% to 95% observed a single time. This clone has a single count. The germline V gene encodes CDR1 MNHEY and CDR2 SVGAGI. The CDR3 runs 16 residues. V dropped 1 base and J dropped 7; count of bases not matched to a gene: 6. This receptor was obtained from a female donor with multiple sclerosis, enrolled in a pregnancy study. The specimen was peripheral blood, collected before pregnancy. The V gene is TRBV6-5, the J gene TRBJ2-1; 11 nucleotides line up with TRBD2. CDR3 nucleotide sequence: TGTGCCAGCAGTTACTTAGGGACTAGCGGACTGAATGAGCAGTTCTTC. Translated, it gives CASSYLGTSGLNEQFF.